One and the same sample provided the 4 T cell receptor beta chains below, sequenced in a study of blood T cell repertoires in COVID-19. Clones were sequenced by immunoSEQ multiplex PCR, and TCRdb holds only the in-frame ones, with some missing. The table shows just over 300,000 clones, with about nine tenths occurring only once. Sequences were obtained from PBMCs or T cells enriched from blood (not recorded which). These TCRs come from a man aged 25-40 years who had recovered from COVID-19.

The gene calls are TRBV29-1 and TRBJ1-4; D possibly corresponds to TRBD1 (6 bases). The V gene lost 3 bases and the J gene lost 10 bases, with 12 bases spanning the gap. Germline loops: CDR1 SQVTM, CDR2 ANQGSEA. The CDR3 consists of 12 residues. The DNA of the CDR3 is TGCAGCGTTGAGAGGGGGGGTGGAAAACTGTTTTTT. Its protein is CSVERGGGKLFF.

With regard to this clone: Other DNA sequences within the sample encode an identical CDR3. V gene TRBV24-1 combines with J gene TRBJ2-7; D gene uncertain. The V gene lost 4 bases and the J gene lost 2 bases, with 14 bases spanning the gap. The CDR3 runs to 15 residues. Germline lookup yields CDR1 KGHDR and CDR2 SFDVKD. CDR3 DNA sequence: TGTGCCACCAGTGACCCAAGAACACGAACCTACGAGCAGTACTTC. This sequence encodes CATSDPRTRTYEQYF.

The CDR3 region is CASSQQGADNQPQHF. The CDR3 nucleotides are TGCGCCAGCAGTCAGCAGGGGGCCGACAATCAGCCCCAGCATTTT. The chain uses TRBV5-1 and TRBJ1-5, with 8 bases identical to TRBD1. Germline V gene lookup returns CDR1 SGHRS and CDR2 YFSETQ. The CDR3 is made up of 15 amino acids. J lost 3 bases, V lost 5 bases, and 7 bases had no gene match.

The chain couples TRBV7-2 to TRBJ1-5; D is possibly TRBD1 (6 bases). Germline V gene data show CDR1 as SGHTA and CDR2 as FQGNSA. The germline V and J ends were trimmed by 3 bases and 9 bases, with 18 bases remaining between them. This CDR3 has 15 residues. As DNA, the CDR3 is TGTGCCAGCAGCTTGACCAGGGGCTCCGCGCGGCCCCAGCATTTT. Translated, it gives CASSLTRGSARPQHF.